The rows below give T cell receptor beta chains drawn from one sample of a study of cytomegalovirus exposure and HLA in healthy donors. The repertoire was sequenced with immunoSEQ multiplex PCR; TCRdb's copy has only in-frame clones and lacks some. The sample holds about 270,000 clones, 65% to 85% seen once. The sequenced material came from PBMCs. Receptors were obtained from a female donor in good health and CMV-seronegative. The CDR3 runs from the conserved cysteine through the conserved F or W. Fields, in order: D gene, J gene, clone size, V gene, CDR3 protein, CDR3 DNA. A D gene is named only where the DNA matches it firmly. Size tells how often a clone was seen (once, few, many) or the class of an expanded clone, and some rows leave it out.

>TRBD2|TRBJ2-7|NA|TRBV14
CASSPTSGKSYEQYF
TGTGCCAGCAGCCCGACTAGCGGGAAGTCCTACGAGCAGTACTTC
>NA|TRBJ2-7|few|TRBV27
CASPDILLGSYEQYF
TGTGCCAGTCCTGACATCCTTTTGGGCTCCTACGAGCAGTACTTC
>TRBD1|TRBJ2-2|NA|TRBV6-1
CASSEGTGSYANTGELFF
TGTGCCAGCAGTGAAGGGACAGGTAGCTACGCGAACACCGGGGAGCTGTTTTTT
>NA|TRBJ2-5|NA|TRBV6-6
CASTRLRRFQETQYF
TGTGCCAGCACTAGGCTTAGGCGATTCCAAGAGACCCAGTACTTC
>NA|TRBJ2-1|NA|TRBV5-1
CASSSGPLNEQFF
TGCGCCAGCAGCAGCGGACCCTTGAATGAGCAGTTCTTC
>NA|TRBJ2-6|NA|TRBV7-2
CASSPEVPSGANVLTF
TGTGCCAGCAGCCCCGAGGTCCCCTCTGGGGCCAACGTCCTGACTTTC
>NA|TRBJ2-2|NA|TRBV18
CASSPPVARVTGELFF
TGTGCCAGCTCACCACCGGTGGCCAGGGTTACCGGGGAGCTGTTTTTT
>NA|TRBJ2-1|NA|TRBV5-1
CASSVRGDNEQFF
TGCGCCAGCAGCGTGCGCGGTGACAATGAGCAGTTCTTC
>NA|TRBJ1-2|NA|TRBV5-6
CASSLWAANYGYTF
TGTGCCAGCAGCTTGTGGGCAGCTAACTATGGCTACACCTTC
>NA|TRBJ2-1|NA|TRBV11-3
CASSLDTKRTPTYNEQFF
TGTGCCAGCAGCTTAGATACGAAGCGGACTCCCACCTACAATGAGCAGTTCTTC
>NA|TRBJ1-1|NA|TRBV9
CASTQGRTNTEAFF
TGTGCCAGCACCCAGGGGCGGACCAACACTGAAGCTTTCTTT
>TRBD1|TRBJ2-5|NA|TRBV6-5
CASRNRGSGETQYF
TGTGCCAGCAGGAACAGGGGTTCCGGGGAGACCCAGTACTTC
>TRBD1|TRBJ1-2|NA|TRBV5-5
CASSSRQGLLHQGYTF
TGTGCCAGCAGCTCGAGACAGGGGTTGCTACATCAGGGCTACACCTTC
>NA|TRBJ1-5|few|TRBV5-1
CASSLVPGNQPQHF
TGCGCCAGCAGCTTGGTACCGGGAAATCAGCCCCAGCATTTT
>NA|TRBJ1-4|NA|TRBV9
CASSVDPGGIEKLFF
TGTGCCAGCAGCGTAGATCCGGGGGGTATCGAAAAACTGTTTTTT
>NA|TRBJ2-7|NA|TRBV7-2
CASSDDTPYEQYF
TGTGCCAGCAGCGACGACACTCCCTACGAGCAGTACTTC
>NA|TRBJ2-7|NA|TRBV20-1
CSASTYEQYF
TGCAGTGCTAGTACCTACGAGCAGTACTTC
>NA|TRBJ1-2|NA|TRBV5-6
CASSLGSEDGYTF
TGTGCCAGCAGCTTGGGCAGTGAGGATGGCTACACCTTC
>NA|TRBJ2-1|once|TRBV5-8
CASSSPGPSYNEQFF
TGTGCCAGCAGCTCCCCAGGGCCCTCCTACAATGAGCAGTTCTTC
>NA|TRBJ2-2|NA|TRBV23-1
CASSQSSSGTGELFF
TGCGCCAGCAGTCAGTCTTCTTCGGGCACCGGGGAGCTGTTTTTT
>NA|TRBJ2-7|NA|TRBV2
CASSDRDKTYEQYF
TGTGCCAGCAGTGATCGGGACAAAACCTACGAGCAGTACTTC
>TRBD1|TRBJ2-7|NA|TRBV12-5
CASGLDPGTGREQYF
TGTGCTAGTGGTTTGGACCCCGGGACAGGGCGCGAGCAGTACTTC
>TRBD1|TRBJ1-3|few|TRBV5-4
CASQGTESGNTIYF
TGTGCCAGCCAGGGGACAGAGTCCGGAAACACCATATATTTT
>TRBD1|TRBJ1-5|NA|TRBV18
CASSPTGQGVQPQHF
TGTGCCAGCTCACCAACAGGACAGGGGGTCCAGCCCCAGCATTTT
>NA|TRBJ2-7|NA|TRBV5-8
CASSLGQSARGPYEQYF
TGTGCCAGCAGCTTGGGACAGTCGGCAAGGGGCCCTTACGAGCAGTACTTC
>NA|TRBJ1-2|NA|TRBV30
CAWSARDIYGYTF
TGTGCCTGGAGTGCCAGGGATATTTATGGCTACACCTTC
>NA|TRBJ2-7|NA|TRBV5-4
CASSLPASSEQYF
TGTGCCAGCAGCTTGCCAGCTAGCTCCGAGCAGTACTTC
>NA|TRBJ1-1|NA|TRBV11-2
CASSLQSGINSEAFF
TGTGCCAGCAGCTTACAATCGGGGATTAATAGTGAAGCTTTCTTT
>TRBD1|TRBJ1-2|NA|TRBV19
CASSPPPDRKNYGYTF
TGTGCCAGTAGTCCTCCCCCGGACAGGAAAAACTATGGCTACACCTTC
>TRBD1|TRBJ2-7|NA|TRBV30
CAWSLGQGQEYF
TGTGCCTGGAGTCTGGGACAGGGTCAAGAGTACTTC
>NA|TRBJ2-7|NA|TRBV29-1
CSVSGPPIYEQYF
TGCAGCGTTAGCGGGCCTCCCATCTACGAGCAGTACTTC
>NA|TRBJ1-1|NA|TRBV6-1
CASREGPGRTEAFF
TGTGCCAGCAGGGAGGGCCCAGGGCGCACTGAAGCTTTCTTT
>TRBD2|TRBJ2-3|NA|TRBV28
CASSLHRSGGPRTQYF
TGTGCCAGCAGTCTCCATCGTAGCGGGGGACCTCGTACGCAGTATTTT
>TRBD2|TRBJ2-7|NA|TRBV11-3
CASSSRTSGNEQYF
TGTGCCAGCAGCTCCCGGACTAGCGGAAACGAGCAGTACTTC
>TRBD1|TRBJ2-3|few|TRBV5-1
CASSRQGLDTQYF
TGCGCCAGCAGCAGACAGGGGTTGGATACGCAGTATTTT
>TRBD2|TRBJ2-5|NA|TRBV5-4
CASSMLAEETQYF
TGTGCCAGCAGCATGCTAGCGGAGGAGACCCAGTACTTC
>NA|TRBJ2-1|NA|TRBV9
CASSGPGLGYNEQFF
TGTGCCAGCAGCGGACCGGGACTGGGCTACAATGAGCAGTTCTTC
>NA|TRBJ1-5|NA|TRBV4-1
CASSRAGDSNQPQHF
TGCGCCAGCAGCCGAGCAGGGGACAGCAATCAGCCCCAGCATTTT
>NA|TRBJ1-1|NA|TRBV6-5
CASGAGNTEAFF
TGTGCCAGCGGGGCAGGTAACACTGAAGCTTTCTTT
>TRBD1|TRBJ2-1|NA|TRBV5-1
CASSLRQGAYNEQFF
TGCGCCAGCAGCTTGAGGCAGGGGGCTTACAATGAGCAGTTCTTC
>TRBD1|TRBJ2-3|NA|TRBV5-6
CASSWSGGDRGTDTQYF
TGTGCCAGCAGCTGGAGTGGAGGGGACAGGGGCACAGATACGCAGTATTTT
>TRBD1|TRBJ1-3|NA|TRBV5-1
CASSSTGGSGNTIYF
TGCGCCAGCAGCTCAACAGGGGGCTCTGGAAACACCATATATTTT
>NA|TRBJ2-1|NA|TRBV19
CASSMVGSDYNEQFF
TGTGCCAGTAGTATGGTTGGTAGCGATTACAATGAGCAGTTCTTC
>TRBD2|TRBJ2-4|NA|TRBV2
CASRALAGGDIQYF
TGTGCCAGCAGGGCGCTAGCGGGAGGAGACATTCAGTACTTC
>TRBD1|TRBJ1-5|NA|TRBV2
CASSPRDRGGQPQHF
TGTGCCAGCAGTCCGAGAGACAGGGGAGGCCAGCCCCAGCATTTT
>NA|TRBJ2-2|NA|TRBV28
CASRGSYSGNTGELFF
TGTGCCAGCAGGGGGAGTTATTCGGGAAACACCGGGGAGCTGTTTTTT
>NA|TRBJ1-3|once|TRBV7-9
CASSSRQSGNTIYF
TGTGCCAGCAGCTCCCGACAATCTGGAAACACCATATATTTT
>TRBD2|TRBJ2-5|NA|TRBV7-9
CASSYGLAGVETQYF
TGTGCCAGCAGCTACGGACTAGCGGGAGTCGAGACCCAGTACTTC
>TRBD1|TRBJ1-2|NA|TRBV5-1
CASSSGTVLRAGYTF
TGCGCCAGCAGCTCCGGGACAGTCCTAAGGGCGGGCTACACCTTC
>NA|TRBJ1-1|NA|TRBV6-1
CASSDDSPWNTEAFF
TGTGCCAGCAGCGATGACAGCCCCTGGAACACTGAAGCTTTCTTT
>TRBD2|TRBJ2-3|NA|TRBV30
CAWVTSGRTDTQYF
TGTGCCTGGGTCACTAGCGGGAGAACAGATACGCAGTATTTT
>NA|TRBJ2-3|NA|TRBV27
CASSLSSADTQYF
TGTGCCAGCAGTTTATCTAGCGCAGATACGCAGTATTTT
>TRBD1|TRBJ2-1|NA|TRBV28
CASTPPGTGGRNEQFF
TGTGCCAGCACCCCGCCCGGGACAGGGGGCCGAAATGAGCAGTTCTTC
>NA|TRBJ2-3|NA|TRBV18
CASSQLPLGTDTQYF
TGTGCCAGCTCACAACTGCCCTTGGGCACAGATACGCAGTATTTT
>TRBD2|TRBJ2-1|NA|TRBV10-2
CASSGDSGRGGYNEQFF
TGCGCCAGCAGTGGGGATAGCGGGAGGGGTGGATACAATGAGCAGTTCTTC